The rows below give T cell receptor beta chains drawn from one sample of a study of T cell changes during pregnancy in multiple sclerosis. Data came from immunoSEQ multiplex PCR; TCRdb stores just in-frame clones and leaves some out. In the table there are approximately 40,000 clones, around 90% of which are singletons. The sequenced sample was CD4+ T cells from peripheral blood mononuclear cells, obtained after pregnancy. Receptor source: a female donor in good health, enrolled as a control in a pregnancy study. The CDR3 runs from the conserved cysteine through the conserved F or W. Each record gives: clone size, J gene, D gene, V gene, CDR3 protein, CDR3 DNA. The D gene is left open where the match is weak. A clone size is listed for some rows: how often the clone was seen (once, few, many), or a class if it is expanded.

>.|TRBJ2-1|.|TRBV5-1
CASTPITGAYNEQFF
TGCGCCAGCACCCCCATAACGGGAGCCTACAATGAGCAGTTCTTC
>.|TRBJ2-5|TRBD1|TRBV11-3
CASSLGQGAETQYF
TGTGCCAGCAGCTTGGGACAGGGGGCTGAGACCCAGTACTTC
>.|TRBJ1-3|.|TRBV5-4
CASSLAGAGNTIYF
TGTGCCAGCAGCTTGGCCGGGGCTGGAAACACCATATATTTT
>.|TRBJ2-7|.|TRBV18
CASSKTDYEQYF
TGTGCCAGCTCAAAGACAGACTACGAGCAGTACTTC
>.|TRBJ2-7|.|TRBV7-2
CASSFLAYEQYF
TGTGCCAGCAGCTTCCTCGCCTACGAGCAGTACTTC
>.|TRBJ1-4|.|TRBV15
CATSRPRGEKLFF
TGTGCCACCAGCAGGCCGAGGGGGGAAAAACTGTTTTTT
>.|TRBJ2-3|TRBD2|TRBV10-3
CAIRRGTSPTDTQYF
TGTGCCATCAGAAGGGGGACTAGCCCGACAGATACGCAGTATTTT
>.|TRBJ2-5|TRBD2|TRBV5-1
CASSLASGRALGETQYF
TGCGCCAGCAGCTTGGCTAGCGGGAGGGCCTTAGGGGAGACCCAGTACTTC
>.|TRBJ2-1|TRBD1|TRBV30
CAWSRGGTGQQFF
TGTGCCTGGAGTAGAGGCGGGACAGGTCAGCAGTTCTTC
>.|TRBJ1-2|.|TRBV28
CASSPRSVPSTGF
TGTGCCAGCAGTCCCCGATCTGTGCCATCGACGGGGTTC
>.|TRBJ1-4|TRBD1|TRBV6-1
CASWGQGYNEKLFF
TGTGCCAGCTGGGGACAGGGGTATAATGAAAAACTGTTTTTT
>.|TRBJ1-1|.|TRBV9
CASSVDERMNTEAFF
TGTGCCAGCAGCGTAGACGAGAGAATGAACACTGAAGCTTTCTTT
>.|TRBJ2-1|.|TRBV6-1
CASSEDRGYNEQFF
TGTGCCAGCAGTGAAGATCGGGGATACAATGAGCAGTTCTTC
>.|TRBJ1-3|.|TRBV29-1
CSVGEGGVGNTIYF
TGCAGCGTTGGAGAAGGGGGGGTAGGAAACACCATATATTTT
>.|TRBJ2-1|TRBD2|TRBV5-1
CASSVSGGPYNEQFF
TGCGCCAGCAGCGTTAGCGGGGGGCCCTACAATGAGCAGTTCTTC
>.|TRBJ2-7|TRBD2|TRBV5-1
CASSPRASGSYEQYF
TGCGCCAGCAGCCCCCGGGCTAGCGGTTCCTACGAGCAGTACTTC
>.|TRBJ2-1|TRBD2|TRBV29-1
CSVASGSSYNEQFF
TGCAGCGTTGCTAGCGGGAGCTCCTACAATGAGCAGTTCTTC
>.|TRBJ1-2|.|TRBV6-5
CASSYDFLYGYTF
TGTGCCAGCAGTTATGATTTTCTATATGGCTACACCTTC
>.|TRBJ1-1|TRBD1|TRBV10-3
CAITLGTGNTEAFF
TGTGCCATCACCCTAGGGACAGGGAACACTGAAGCTTTCTTT
>.|TRBJ1-2|TRBD1|TRBV2
CASSGDRAPEGYTF
TGTGCCAGCAGTGGGGACAGGGCTCCAGAAGGCTACACCTTC
>.|TRBJ2-7|TRBD2|TRBV27
CASSLTSGDYEQYF
TGTGCCAGCAGTCTGACTAGCGGGGACTACGAGCAGTACTTC
>.|TRBJ1-5|TRBD1|TRBV30
CAWSVSGGSQPQHF
TGCGCCTGGAGTGTGTCAGGGGGCAGTCAGCCCCAGCATTTT
>.|TRBJ2-2|.|TRBV5-6
CASSFWQFANTGELFF
TGTGCCAGCAGCTTTTGGCAGTTCGCGAACACCGGGGAGCTGTTTTTT
>.|TRBJ1-1|.|TRBV30
CAWIRKYTEAFF
TGTGCCTGGATTCGTAAATACACTGAAGCTTTCTTT
>.|TRBJ2-7|TRBD2|TRBV7-2
CASSLSASGGAYEQYF
TGTGCCAGCAGCTTATCGGCTAGCGGGGGGGCCTACGAGCAGTACTTC
>.|TRBJ1-1|.|TRBV7-8
CASSFRVGNTEAFF
TGTGCCAGCAGCTTCAGGGTAGGGAACACTGAAGCTTTCTTT
>.|TRBJ2-2|TRBD2|TRBV9
CASSVDPRGAAGELFF
TGTGCCAGCAGCGTAGACCCGCGGGGGGCCGCCGGGGAGCTGTTTTTT
>.|TRBJ2-2|TRBD2|TRBV4-2
CASSRGASGSGPGELFF
TGTGCCAGCAGCCGGGGGGCTAGCGGGAGCGGGCCCGGGGAGCTGTTTTTT
>.|TRBJ2-7|TRBD1|TRBV6-5
CASRRDRGDSYEQYF
TGTGCCAGCCGAAGGGACAGGGGGGACTCCTACGAGCAGTACTTC
>.|TRBJ2-6|.|TRBV12-5
CASGLTGFLSGANVLTF
TGTGCTAGTGGTTTGACAGGTTTTCTCTCGGGGGCCAACGTCCTGACTTTC
>.|TRBJ1-4|.|TRBV19
CASSPKLIIAATNEKLFF
TGTGCCAGTAGTCCGAAATTGATTATAGCAGCGACTAATGAAAAACTGTTTTTT
>.|TRBJ1-2|.|TRBV10-3
CAISEGGWDYGYTF
TGTGCCATCAGTGAGGGCGGGTGGGACTATGGCTACACCTTC
>.|TRBJ1-5|TRBD1|TRBV18
CASSPRTGGDQPQHF
TGTGCCAGCTCACCACGGACAGGGGGCGACCAGCCCCAGCATTTT
>.|TRBJ1-2|.|TRBV29-1
CSVAAAGRSNYGYTF
TGCAGCGTTGCGGCAGCGGGACGGTCGAACTATGGCTACACCTTC
>.|TRBJ2-3|.|TRBV12-5
CASGLVLPTDTQYF
TGTGCTAGTGGTTTGGTACTACCCACAGATACGCAGTATTTT
>once|TRBJ1-5|TRBD1|TRBV19
CASRPRDRGLHQPQHF
TGTGCCAGTCGGCCCCGGGACAGGGGGCTTCATCAGCCCCAGCATTTT
>.|TRBJ2-1|TRBD2|TRBV2
CASSELRLAEPYNEQFF
TGTGCCAGCAGTGAATTGAGACTAGCGGAACCCTACAATGAGCAGTTCTTC
>.|TRBJ2-7|TRBD2|TRBV30
CARGGREVSYEQYF
TGTGCCCGAGGCGGGCGGGAGGTCTCCTACGAGCAGTACTTC
>.|TRBJ2-1|.|TRBV11-1
CASSPRPPGLGDNEQFF
TGTGCCAGCAGCCCCAGACCCCCGGGCCTAGGGGACAATGAGCAGTTCTTC
>.|TRBJ1-1|.|TRBV27
CASSSRQRNTEAFF
TGTGCCAGCAGTTCCCGACAGCGGAACACTGAAGCTTTCTTT
>.|TRBJ2-1|TRBD1|TRBV7-9
CASSRTGYNEQFF
TGTGCCAGCAGCCGGACAGGGTACAATGAGCAGTTCTTC
>.|TRBJ2-3|.|TRBV27
CASSSGGTQYF
TGTGCCAGCAGTTCAGGGGGGACGCAGTATTTT
>.|TRBJ2-3|.|TRBV27
CASSRQIGDTQYF
TGTGCCAGCAGTCGACAGATTGGAGATACGCAGTATTTT
>.|TRBJ2-1|TRBD2|TRBV7-2
CASSPSGGASNEQFF
TGTGCCAGCAGCCCGAGCGGGGGGGCCTCCAATGAGCAGTTCTTC
>.|TRBJ2-3|TRBD2|TRBV4-3
CASLLAGALKGIDTQYF
TGCGCCAGCCTTCTAGCGGGGGCCTTGAAGGGGATTGATACGCAGTATTTT
>.|TRBJ1-1|TRBD1|TRBV10-3
CAIRPAVGGGTEAFF
TGTGCCATCAGGCCAGCGGTAGGGGGCGGCACTGAAGCTTTCTTT
>.|TRBJ2-1|.|TRBV6-1
CASSEFYEQFF
TGTGCCAGCAGTGAATTCTATGAGCAGTTCTTC
>once|TRBJ1-2|.|TRBV7-6
CASSPISGEGYTF
TGTGCCAGCAGCCCGATTTCAGGGGAAGGCTACACCTTC
>.|TRBJ1-2|.|TRBV7-2
CASSLGTQGNYGYTF
TGTGCCAGCAGCTTAGGGACGCAGGGGAACTATGGCTACACCTTC
>.|TRBJ1-1|TRBD1|TRBV18
CASSPTGVNTEAFF
TGTGCCAGCTCGCCGACAGGGGTGAACACTGAAGCTTTCTTT
>once|TRBJ2-1|TRBD2|TRBV10-3
CAISESGLVYNEQFF
TGTGCCATCAGTGAGTCGGGACTAGTCTACAATGAGCAGTTCTTC
>.|TRBJ2-3|.|TRBV11-3
CASSLDRGSDTQYF
TGTGCCAGCAGCTTAGATCGTGGCAGTGATACGCAGTATTTT
>.|TRBJ2-2|.|TRBV11-2
CASSLPLTQTGELFF
TGTGCCAGCAGCTTACCCCTGACACAAACCGGGGAGCTGTTTTTT